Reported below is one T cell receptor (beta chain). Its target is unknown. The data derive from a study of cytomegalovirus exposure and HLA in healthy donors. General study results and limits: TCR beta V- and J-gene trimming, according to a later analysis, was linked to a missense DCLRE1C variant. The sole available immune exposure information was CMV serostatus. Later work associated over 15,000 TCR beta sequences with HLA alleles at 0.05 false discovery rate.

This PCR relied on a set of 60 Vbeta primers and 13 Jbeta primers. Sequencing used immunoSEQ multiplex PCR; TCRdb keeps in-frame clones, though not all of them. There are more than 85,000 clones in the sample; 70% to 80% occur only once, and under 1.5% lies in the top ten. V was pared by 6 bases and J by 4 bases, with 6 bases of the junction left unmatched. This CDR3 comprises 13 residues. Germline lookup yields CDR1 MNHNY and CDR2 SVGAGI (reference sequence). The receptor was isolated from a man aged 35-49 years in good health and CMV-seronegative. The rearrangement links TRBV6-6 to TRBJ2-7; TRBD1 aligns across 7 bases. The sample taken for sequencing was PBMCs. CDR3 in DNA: TGTGCCAGCAGCACCGGGACAGCTTACGAGCAGTACTTC. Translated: CASSTGTAYEQYF.